The 2 T cell receptor beta chains listed next were all sequenced from one sample in a study of T cells expressing NK-cell markers. TCRdb re-analyzed the 5' RACE reads; it lists each CDR3 protein once, without DNA. Across 200,000 to 300,000 distinct CDR3 sequences, the top ten clones capture 0.39% of the sample. Sequences were obtained from blood T cells: a sorted CD56 or NKG2C T cell subset, CD4+ or CD8+ T cells, or bulk PBMC T cells (not recorded which). The receptors stem from a man between 18 and 29 years old in good health.

V is TRBV10-3 and J is TRBJ2-3; TCRdb's D call of TRBD1 is untestable without DNA. The CDR3 loop spans 13 amino acids. Looked up from germline, CDR1 is ENHRY and CDR2 is SYGVKD. CDR3 protein: CAFGVTGPDTQYF.

The rearrangement joins TRBV7-2 to TRBJ2-5; the D call of TRBD1 rests on TCRdb alone, since no DNA is present to check it. Germline lookup yields CDR1 SGHTA and CDR2 FQGNSA. The CDR3 extends over 14 amino acids. This chain's CDR3 is CASSRTGIQETQYF.